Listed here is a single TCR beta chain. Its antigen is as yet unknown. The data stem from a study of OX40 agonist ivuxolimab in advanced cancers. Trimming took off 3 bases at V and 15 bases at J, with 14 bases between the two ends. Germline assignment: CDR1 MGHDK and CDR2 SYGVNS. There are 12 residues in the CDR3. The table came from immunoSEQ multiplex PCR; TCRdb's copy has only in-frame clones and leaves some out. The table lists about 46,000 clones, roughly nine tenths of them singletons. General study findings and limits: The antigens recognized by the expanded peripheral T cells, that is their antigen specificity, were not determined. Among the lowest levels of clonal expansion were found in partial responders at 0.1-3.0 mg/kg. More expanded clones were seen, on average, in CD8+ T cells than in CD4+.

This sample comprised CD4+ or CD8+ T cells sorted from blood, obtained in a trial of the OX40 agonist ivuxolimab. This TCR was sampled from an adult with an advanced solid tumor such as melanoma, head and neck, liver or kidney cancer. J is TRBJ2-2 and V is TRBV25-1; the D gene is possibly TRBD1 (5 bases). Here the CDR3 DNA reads TGTGCCAGCAGTGAGGGTCCCTTAGGGGTGTTTTTT. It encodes CASSEGPLGVFF.